This passage covers 7 T cell receptor beta chains from one sample sequenced in a study of blood T cell repertoires in COVID-19 (dated by TCRdb to 2019 to 2021). Library prep was done by the immunoSEQ multiplex PCR assay. TCRdb provides this immuneACCESS table in a form limited to in-frame rearrangements. Some clones are lacking; in checked studies, under half of them reflect an unresolved V gene, and why the rest are absent is not known. The sample yields 220,000 or so clones; roughly 90% were counted once. The ten largest clones represent approximately 0.77% of the sample. The specimen sequenced was peripheral blood. The receptors stem from a man in his 60s with COVID-19, enrolled during active disease.

The chain has TRBV10-2 and TRBJ1-1; a possible D gene is TRBD1 (5 bases). V was shortened by 2 bases and J by 0 bases, with 16 bases between the two germline ends. Germline-derived CDR1 and CDR2 are WSHSY and SAAADI. The CDR3 is 17 residues long. The CDR3 spells CASSERGRGHMNTEAFF. The CDR3 nucleotides are TGCGCCAGCAGTGAGAGGGGTCGAGGCCACATGAACACTGAAGCTTTCTTT.

The chain uses TRBV5-1 and TRBJ1-3, with D perhaps matching TRBD1 (5 bases). CDR1 and CDR2 from the germline V gene are SGHRS and YFSETQ. The V end was cut by 0 bases, the J end by 8 bases, with 18 bases between. This CDR3 is 16 amino acids long. The chain's CDR3 is CASSLGQPTSGDTIYF. CDR3 nucleotide sequence: TGCGCCAGCAGCTTGGGACAGCCGACTAGCGGGGACACCATATATTTT.

This clone was seen a single time. The V gene is TRBV4-3, the J gene TRBJ1-2; D call uncertain. V was pared by 1 base and J by 2 bases, with 14 bases between. CDR3 length: 16 amino acids. The germline V gene has CDR1 LGHNA and CDR2 YSLEER. CDR3 DNA: TGCGCCAGCAGCCAAGGCTACTCTCTTTCGAACTATGGCTACACCTTC. Its protein product is CASSQGYSLSNYGYTF.

The genes are TRBV27 and TRBJ1-4, with 9 bases that match TRBD1. Losses at the gene ends were 6 bases for V and 0 bases for J; bases not matched to a gene: 2. This CDR3 has 15 residues. The germline CDR1 and CDR2 sequences are MNHEY and SMNVEV (reference sequence). The CDR3 nucleotides are TGTGCCAGCAGGCGGACAGGGGCAACTAATGAAAAACTGTTTTTT. This sequence encodes CASRRTGATNEKLFF.

J is TRBJ2-5 and V is TRBV5-4; TRBD2 agrees at 9 bases. Trimming removed 6 bases from V and 0 bases from J; junction bases left unmatched: 9. The CDR3 sequence is 16 residues long. The germline CDR1 and CDR2 sequences are SGHNT and YYREEE (reference sequence). The CDR3, as DNA: TGTGCCAGCACCTCAGGACTAGCGAAGTACCAAGAGACCCAGTACTTC. Translating gives CASTSGLAKYQETQYF. The whole variable domain, filled in from reference TRBV5-4 and TRBJ2-5, reads ETGVTQSPTHLIKTRGQQVTLRCSSQSGHNTVSWYQQALGQGPQFIFQYYREEENGRGNFPPRFSGLQFPNYSSELNVNALELDDSALYLCASTSGLAKYQETQYFGPGTRLLVL.

This clone was counted between two and nine times. The CDR3 here is CASTSGTGGVDEQFF. The CDR3 bases are TGCGCCAGCACCTCCGGGACAGGGGGTGTGGATGAGCAGTTCTTC. The chain uses TRBV10-1 and TRBJ2-1; TRBD1 matches at 11 bases. Germline CDR1 reads WNHNN; CDR2 reads SYGVQD (reference sequence). The CDR3 runs 15 residues. The junction had 10 bases not matched to a gene; V was cut back by 7 bases and J by 8 bases.

The rearrangement uses TRBV6-5 and TRBJ1-2; 9 bases line up with TRBD1. Per germline, CDR1 MNHEY and CDR2 SVGAGI. This CDR3 is 14 amino acids long. V dropped 6 bases and J dropped 6; count of bases not matched to a gene: 8. CDR3 amino acids: CASRPPGQGNGYTF. For the CDR3, the DNA is TGTGCCAGCAGACCACCTGGACAGGGGAATGGCTACACCTTC.